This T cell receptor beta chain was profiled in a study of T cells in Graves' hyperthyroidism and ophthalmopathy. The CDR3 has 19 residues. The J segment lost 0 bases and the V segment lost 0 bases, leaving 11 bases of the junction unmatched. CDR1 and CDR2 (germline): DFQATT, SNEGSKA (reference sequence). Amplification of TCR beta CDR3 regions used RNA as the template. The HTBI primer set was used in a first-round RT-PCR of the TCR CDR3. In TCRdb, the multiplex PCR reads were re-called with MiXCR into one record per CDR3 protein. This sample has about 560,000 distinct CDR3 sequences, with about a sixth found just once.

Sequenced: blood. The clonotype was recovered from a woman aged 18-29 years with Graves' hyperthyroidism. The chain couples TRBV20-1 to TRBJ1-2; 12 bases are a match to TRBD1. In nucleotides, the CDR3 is TGCAGTGCTAGAGATCTCGGGACAGGGGGCACCATAGCTAACTATGGCTACACCTTC. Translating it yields CSARDLGTGGTIANYGYTF.